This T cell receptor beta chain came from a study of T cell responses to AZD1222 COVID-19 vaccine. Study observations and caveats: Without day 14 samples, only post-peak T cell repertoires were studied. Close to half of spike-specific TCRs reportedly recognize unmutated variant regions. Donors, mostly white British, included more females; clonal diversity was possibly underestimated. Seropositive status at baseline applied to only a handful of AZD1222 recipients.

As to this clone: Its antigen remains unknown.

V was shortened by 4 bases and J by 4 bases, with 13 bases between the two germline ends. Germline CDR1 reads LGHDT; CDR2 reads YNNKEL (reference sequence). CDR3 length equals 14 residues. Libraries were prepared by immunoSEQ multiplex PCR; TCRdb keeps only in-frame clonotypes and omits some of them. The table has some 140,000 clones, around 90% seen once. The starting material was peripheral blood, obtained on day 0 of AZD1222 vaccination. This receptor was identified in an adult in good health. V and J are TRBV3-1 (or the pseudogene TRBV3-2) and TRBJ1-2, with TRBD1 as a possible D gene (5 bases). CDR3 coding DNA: TGTGCCAGCAGCCCCGCTGGGGGGGGCTATGGCTACACCTTC. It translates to CASSPAGGGYGYTF.